This TCR beta chain was sequenced in a study of blood T cell repertoires in COVID-19. Study-level information: The analysed material was cDNA or gDNA that came from T cells, B-cell-depleted T cells, or PBMCs.

The CDR3 totals 12 residues. The germline V gene encodes CDR1 MDHEN and CDR2 SYDVKM. With 7 bases removed from V and 0 bases from J, the gap between germline ends came to 6 bases. Data came from immunoSEQ multiplex PCR; TCRdb stores just in-frame clones and leaves some out. Of nearly 250,000 clones in the sample, around four fifths are singletons; the top ten hold under 2%. This receptor was taken from a woman over 75 with acute or convalescent COVID-19. Sequencing used peripheral blood. The chain links TRBV28 to TRBJ1-2; D is unresolved. Here the CDR3 reads CASTRPNYGYTF. The CDR3 DNA sequence: TGTGCCAGCACCAGGCCTAACTATGGCTACACCTTC.